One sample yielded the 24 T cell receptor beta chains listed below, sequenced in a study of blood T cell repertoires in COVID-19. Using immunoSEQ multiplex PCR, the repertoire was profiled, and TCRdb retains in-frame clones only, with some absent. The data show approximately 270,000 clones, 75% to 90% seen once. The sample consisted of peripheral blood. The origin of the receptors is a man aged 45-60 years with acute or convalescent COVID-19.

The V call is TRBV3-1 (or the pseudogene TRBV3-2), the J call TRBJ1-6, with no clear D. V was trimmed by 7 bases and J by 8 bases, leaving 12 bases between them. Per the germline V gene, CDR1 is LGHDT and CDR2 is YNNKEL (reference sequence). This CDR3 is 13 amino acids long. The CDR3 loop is CASTSTPYSPLHF. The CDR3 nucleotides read TGTGCCAGCACGTCTACCCCGTATTCACCCCTCCACTTT.

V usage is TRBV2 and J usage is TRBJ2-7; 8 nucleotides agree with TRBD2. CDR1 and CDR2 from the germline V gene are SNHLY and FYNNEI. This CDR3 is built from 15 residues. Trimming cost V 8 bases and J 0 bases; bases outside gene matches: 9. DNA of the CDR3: TGTGCCAGCGAAGCGCCCAGCGGGGGCTCCTACGAGCAGTACTTC. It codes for CASEAPSGGSYEQYF.

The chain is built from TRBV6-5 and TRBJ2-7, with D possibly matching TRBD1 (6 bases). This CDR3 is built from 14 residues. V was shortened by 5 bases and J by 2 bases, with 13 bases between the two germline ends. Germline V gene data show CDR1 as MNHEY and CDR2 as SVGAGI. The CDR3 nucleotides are TGTGCCAGCAGTAAGGGACAAGTCCCCTACGAGCAGTACTTC. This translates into CASSKGQVPYEQYF.

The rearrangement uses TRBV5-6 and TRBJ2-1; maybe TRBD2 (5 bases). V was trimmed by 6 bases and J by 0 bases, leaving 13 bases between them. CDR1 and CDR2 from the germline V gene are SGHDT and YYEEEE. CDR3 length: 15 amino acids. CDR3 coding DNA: TGTGCCAGCATCTTTACCAGCGGCTCCTACAATGAGCAGTTCTTC. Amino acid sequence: CASIFTSGSYNEQFF.

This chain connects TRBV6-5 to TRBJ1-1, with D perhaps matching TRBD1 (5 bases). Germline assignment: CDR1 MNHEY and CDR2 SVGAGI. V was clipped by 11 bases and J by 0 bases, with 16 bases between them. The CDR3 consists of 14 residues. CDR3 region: CAALPGSLNTEAFF. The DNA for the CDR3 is TGTGCCGCCCTTCCAGGGTCTTTGAACACTGAAGCTTTCTTT.

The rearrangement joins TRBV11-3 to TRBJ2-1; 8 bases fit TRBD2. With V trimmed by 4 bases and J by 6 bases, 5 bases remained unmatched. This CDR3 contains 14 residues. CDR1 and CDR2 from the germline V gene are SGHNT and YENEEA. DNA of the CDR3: TGTGCCAGCAGCTCCGGGGGGGCCGCCAATGAGCAGTTCTTC. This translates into CASSSGGAANEQFF.

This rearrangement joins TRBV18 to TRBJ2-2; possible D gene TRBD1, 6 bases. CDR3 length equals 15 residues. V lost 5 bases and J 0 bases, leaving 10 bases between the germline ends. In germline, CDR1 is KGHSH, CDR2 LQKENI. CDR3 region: CASSVGTPNTGELFF. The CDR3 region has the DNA TGTGCCAGCTCAGTAGGGACACCGAACACCGGGGAGCTGTTTTTT.

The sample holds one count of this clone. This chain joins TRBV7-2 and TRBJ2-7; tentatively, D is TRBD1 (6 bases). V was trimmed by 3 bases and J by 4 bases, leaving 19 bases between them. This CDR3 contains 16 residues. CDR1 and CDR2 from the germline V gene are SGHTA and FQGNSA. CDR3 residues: CASSFDGTGQTYEQYF. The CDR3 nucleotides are TGTGCCAGCAGCTTTGATGGAACCGGACAGACTTACGAGCAGTACTTC.

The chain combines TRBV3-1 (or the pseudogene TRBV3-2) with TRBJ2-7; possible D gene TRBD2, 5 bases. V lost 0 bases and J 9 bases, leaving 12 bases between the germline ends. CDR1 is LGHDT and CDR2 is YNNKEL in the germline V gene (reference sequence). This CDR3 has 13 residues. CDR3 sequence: CASSQDFSRAQYF. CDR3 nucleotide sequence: TGTGCCAGCAGCCAAGATTTTTCGAGGGCGCAGTACTTC.

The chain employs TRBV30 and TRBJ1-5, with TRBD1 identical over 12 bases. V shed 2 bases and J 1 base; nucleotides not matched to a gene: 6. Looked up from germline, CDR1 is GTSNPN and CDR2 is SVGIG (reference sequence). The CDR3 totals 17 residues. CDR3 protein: CAWSRSGQGASNQPQHF. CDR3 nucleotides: TGTGCCTGGAGTAGATCGGGACAGGGGGCAAGCAATCAGCCCCAGCATTTT. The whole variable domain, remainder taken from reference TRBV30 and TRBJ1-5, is SQTIHQWPATLVQPVGSPLSLECTVEGTSNPNLYWYRQAAGRGLQLLFYSVGIGQISSEVPQNLSASRPQDRQFILSSKKLLLSDSGFYLCAWSRSGQGASNQPQHFGDGTRLSIL.

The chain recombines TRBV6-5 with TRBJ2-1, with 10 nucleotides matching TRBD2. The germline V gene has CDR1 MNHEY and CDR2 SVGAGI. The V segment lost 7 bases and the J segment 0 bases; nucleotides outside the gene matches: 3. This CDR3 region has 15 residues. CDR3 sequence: CASTPSGSSYNEQFF. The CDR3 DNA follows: TGTGCCAGCACCCCTAGCGGGAGCTCCTACAATGAGCAGTTCTTC.

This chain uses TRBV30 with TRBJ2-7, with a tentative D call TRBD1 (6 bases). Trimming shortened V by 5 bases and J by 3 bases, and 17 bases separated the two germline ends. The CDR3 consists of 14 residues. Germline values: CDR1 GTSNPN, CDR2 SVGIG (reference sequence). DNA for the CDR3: TGTGCCTGGCATAAACAGGGAGCTAACTACGAGCAGTACTTC. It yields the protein CAWHKQGANYEQYF.

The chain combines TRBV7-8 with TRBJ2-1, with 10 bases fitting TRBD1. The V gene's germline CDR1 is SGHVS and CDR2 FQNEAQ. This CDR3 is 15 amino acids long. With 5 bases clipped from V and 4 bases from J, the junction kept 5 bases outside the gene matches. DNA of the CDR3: TGTGCCAGCAGCGCCGACAGGGGGCGATACAATGAGCAGTTCTTC. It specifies CASSADRGRYNEQFF. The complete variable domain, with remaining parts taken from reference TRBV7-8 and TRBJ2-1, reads GAGVSQSPRYKVAKRGQDVALRCDPISGHVSLFWYQQALGQGPEFLTYFQNEAQLDKSGLPSDRFFAERPEGSVSTLKIQRTQQEDSAVYLCASSADRGRYNEQFFGPGTRLTVL.

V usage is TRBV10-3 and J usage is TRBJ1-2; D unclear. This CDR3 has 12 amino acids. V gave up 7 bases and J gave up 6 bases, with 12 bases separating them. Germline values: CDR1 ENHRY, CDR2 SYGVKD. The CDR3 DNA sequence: TGTGCCATCACCGGGATTGGAGATGGCTACACCTTC. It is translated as CAITGIGDGYTF.

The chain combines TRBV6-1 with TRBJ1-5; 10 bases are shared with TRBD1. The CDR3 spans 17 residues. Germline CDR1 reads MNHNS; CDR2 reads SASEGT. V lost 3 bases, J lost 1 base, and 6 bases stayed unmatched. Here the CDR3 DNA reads TGTGCCAGCAGTGACGGACAGGGGGGTTTGAGCAATCAGCCCCAGCATTTT. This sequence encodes CASSDGQGGLSNQPQHF.

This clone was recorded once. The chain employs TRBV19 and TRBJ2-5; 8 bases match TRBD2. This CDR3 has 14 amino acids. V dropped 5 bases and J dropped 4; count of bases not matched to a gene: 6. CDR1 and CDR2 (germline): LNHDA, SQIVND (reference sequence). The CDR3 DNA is TGTGCCAGTAGTCCCTCCAGCGGGGGAGAGACCCAGTACTTC. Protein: CASSPSSGGETQYF.

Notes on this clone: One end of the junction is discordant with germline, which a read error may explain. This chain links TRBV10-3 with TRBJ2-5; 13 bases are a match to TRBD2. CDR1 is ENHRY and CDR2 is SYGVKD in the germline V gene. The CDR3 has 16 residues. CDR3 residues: CANSEAGTSGVETQYF. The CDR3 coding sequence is TGTGCCAACAGTGAGGCCGGGACTAGCGGGGTGGAGACCCAGTACTTC.

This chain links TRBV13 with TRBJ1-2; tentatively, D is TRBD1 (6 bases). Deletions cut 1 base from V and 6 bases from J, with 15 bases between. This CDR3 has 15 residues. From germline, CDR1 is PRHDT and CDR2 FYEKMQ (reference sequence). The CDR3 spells CASSLVTGFSDGYTF. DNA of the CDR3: TGTGCCAGCAGCTTAGTGACAGGATTTTCGGATGGCTACACCTTC.

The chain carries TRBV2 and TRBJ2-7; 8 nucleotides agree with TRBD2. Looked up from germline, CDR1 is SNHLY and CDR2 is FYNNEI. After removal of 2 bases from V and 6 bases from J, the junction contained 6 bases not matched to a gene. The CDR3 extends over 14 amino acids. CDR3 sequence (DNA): TGTGCCAGCAGTGAAAGGGGACTAGGTTTCGAGCAGTACTTC. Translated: CASSERGLGFEQYF.

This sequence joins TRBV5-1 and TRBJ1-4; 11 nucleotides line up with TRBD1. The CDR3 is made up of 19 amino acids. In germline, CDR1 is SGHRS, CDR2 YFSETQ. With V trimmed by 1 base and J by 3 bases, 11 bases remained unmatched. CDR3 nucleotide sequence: TGCGCCAGCAGCTTGATCCCTGCCGGGACAGGGGGATCTAATGAAAAACTGTTTTTT. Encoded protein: CASSLIPAGTGGSNEKLFF.

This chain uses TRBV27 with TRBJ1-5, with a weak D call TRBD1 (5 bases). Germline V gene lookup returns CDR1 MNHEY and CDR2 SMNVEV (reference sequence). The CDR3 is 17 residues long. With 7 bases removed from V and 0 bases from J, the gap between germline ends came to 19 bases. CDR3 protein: CASNPFGARYSNQPQHF. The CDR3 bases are TGTGCCAGCAACCCCTTTGGGGCACGGTATAGCAATCAGCCCCAGCATTTT.

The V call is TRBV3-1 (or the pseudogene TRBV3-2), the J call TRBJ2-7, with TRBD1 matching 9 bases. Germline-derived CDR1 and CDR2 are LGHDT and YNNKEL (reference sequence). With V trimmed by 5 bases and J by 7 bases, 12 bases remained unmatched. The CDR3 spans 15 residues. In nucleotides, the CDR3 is TGTGCCAGCAGCTCCCGGGACAGGGCCCGCGGGGAGCAGTACTTC. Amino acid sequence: CASSSRDRARGEQYF.

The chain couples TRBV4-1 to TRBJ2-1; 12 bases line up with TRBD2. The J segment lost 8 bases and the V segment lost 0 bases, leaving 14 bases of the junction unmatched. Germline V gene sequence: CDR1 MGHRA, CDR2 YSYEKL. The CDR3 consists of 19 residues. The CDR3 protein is CASSQEGVPSGGAMDEQFF. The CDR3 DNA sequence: TGCGCCAGCAGCCAAGAAGGGGTGCCTAGCGGGGGGGCAATGGATGAGCAGTTCTTC.

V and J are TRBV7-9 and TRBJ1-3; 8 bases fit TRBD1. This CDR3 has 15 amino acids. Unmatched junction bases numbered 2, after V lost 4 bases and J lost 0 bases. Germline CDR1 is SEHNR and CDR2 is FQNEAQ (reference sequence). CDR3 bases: TGTGCCAGCAGCTCCGACAGGGGCTCTGGAAACACCATATATTTT. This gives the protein CASSSDRGSGNTIYF. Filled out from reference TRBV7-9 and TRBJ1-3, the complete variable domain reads DTGVSQNPRHKITKRGQNVTFRCDPISEHNRLYWYRQTLGQGPEFLTYFQNEAQLEKSRLLSDRFSAERPKGSFSTLEIQRTEQGDSAMYLCASSSDRGSGNTIYFGEGSWLTVV.